The clone carrying this T cell receptor (beta chain) was recorded a few times. Original data processing: Nucleated cell counts were estimated from reference gene primer amplification. Sequencing used immunoSEQ multiplex PCR; TCRdb keeps in-frame clones, though not all of them. Clone size and V and J calls were adopted from that table, with D and trimming inferred from the DNA. The sample has 150,000 to 200,000 clones, about 75% seen once; the top ten hold 8.6%. This record comes from a study of blood T cell repertoires in COVID-19. Overall study context: Acute and convalescent COVID-19 specimens originated in the United States, Italy and Spain. PBMCs, B-cell-depleted T cells, or T cells were the source of the cDNA or gDNA that made up the material.

This CDR3 is 12 amino acids long. CDR1 is MDHEN, CDR2 SYDVKM, per germline. The V and J ends lost 6 bases and 5 bases respectively, with 8 bases between them. This sequence was found in a woman between 50 and 59 years old with active or convalescent COVID-19. V and J are TRBV28 and TRBJ1-3; D is ambiguous. What was sequenced was peripheral blood. The CDR3 region has the DNA TGTGCCAGCAGCCAGGCCCGAAACACCATATATTTT. Amino acid sequence: CASSQARNTIYF.